The 21 T cell receptor beta chains presented below share a single source sample, sequenced in a study of shared clonotypes between healthy human individuals. The protocol was immunoSEQ multiplex PCR, while the TCRdb copy is restricted to in-frame clones and leaves out a portion. The table shows fewer than 200,000 clones, with about 93% occurring only once. Sequencing was carried out using naive CD4+ T cells sorted from blood. Sample subset: CD45RA+ positively selected. These receptors were taken from a young woman in good health.

This chain uses TRBV7-2 with TRBJ2-7, with 10 bases identical to TRBD2. This CDR3 has 16 residues. J gave up 1 base and V 1 base, and 4 bases lay outside the gene matches. In germline, CDR1 is SGHTA, CDR2 FQGNSA. The CDR3 protein is CASSLGGLAASYEQYF. The CDR3 DNA sequence: TGTGCCAGCAGCTTAGGAGGACTAGCGGCATCCTACGAGCAGTACTTC.

The J gene is TRBJ2-7, the V gene TRBV7-9; D possibly corresponds to TRBD1 (6 bases). This CDR3 has 15 residues. Per the germline V gene, CDR1 is SEHNR and CDR2 is FQNEAQ (reference sequence). V shed 1 base and J shed 0 bases, with 10 bases lying between them. In DNA, the CDR3 is TGTGCCAGCAGCTTAGACGGGGACAACTCCTACGAGCAGTACTTC. This codes for CASSLDGDNSYEQYF.

The V and J genes are TRBV5-1 and TRBJ2-1; 7 bases are shared with TRBD2. The V gene's germline CDR1 is SGHRS and CDR2 YFSETQ. J was trimmed by 7 bases and V by 4 bases; bases with no gene match: 8. This CDR3 has 14 residues. The DNA for the CDR3 is TGCGCCAGCAGCCGGGGGGAATGGGATAATGAGCAGTTCTTC. Translating it yields CASSRGEWDNEQFF. The whole variable domain, filled in from reference TRBV5-1 and TRBJ2-1, reads KAGVTQTPRYLIKTRGQQVTLSCSPISGHRSVSWYQQTPGQGLQFLFEYFSETQRNKGNFPGRFSGRQFSNSRSEMNVSTLELGDSALYLCASSRGEWDNEQFFGPGTRLTVL.

The rearrangement links TRBV7-2 to TRBJ2-6, with D possibly being TRBD2 (6 bases). V lost 5 bases, J lost 2 bases, and 13 bases lay in between. Germline V gives CDR1 SGHTA, CDR2 FQGNSA. CDR3 length: 16 amino acids. In DNA, the CDR3 is TGTGCCAGCAGCCCATTGGGGGGTGCTGGGGCCAACGTCCTGACTTTC. It specifies CASSPLGGAGANVLTF.

The count of this clone is one. The V call is TRBV15, the J call TRBJ1-4, with 7 bases that match TRBD1. The CDR3 runs 14 residues. Per germline, CDR1 LNHNV and CDR2 YYDKDF (reference sequence). J gave up 8 bases and V 1 base, and 4 bases lay outside the gene matches. The CDR3 DNA follows: TGTGCCACCAGCAGAGGACAGGGTAAAGAAAAACTGTTTTTT. As protein: CATSRGQGKEKLFF.

A note on this clone: At one end, the junction sequence differs from germline, possibly due to a read error. V gene TRBV6-5 combines with J gene TRBJ2-1; 8 bases are shared with TRBD1. Germline CDR1 and CDR2: MNHEY and SVGAGI. The CDR3 is 12 residues long. CDR3 residues: CASSYSTGGRVF. The CDR3 nucleotides are TGTGCCAGCAGTTATTCCACAGGGGGAAGAGTCTTC.

CDR3 DNA sequence: TGTGCCAGCAGCACTCGAGGCGCCGCGACCTACGAGCAGTACTTC. It specifies CASSTRGAATYEQYF. This chain uses TRBV28 with TRBJ2-7; no clear D. The CDR3 runs 15 residues. V gave up 6 bases and J gave up 2 bases, with 17 bases separating them. CDR1 is MDHEN and CDR2 is SYDVKM in the germline V gene.

The rearrangement joins TRBV7-7 to TRBJ2-1, with D maybe TRBD2 (6 bases). CDR3 size: 16 residues. Germline V gives CDR1 SSHAT, CDR2 FNYEAQ (reference sequence). V was clipped by 4 bases and J by 4 bases, with 17 bases between them. The CDR3 DNA follows: TGTGCCAGCAGCTCCCTGGGGCTAGCGAGGTACAATGAGCAGTTCTTC. Its translation is CASSSLGLARYNEQFF.

The DNA of the CDR3 is TGTGCCAGCAGTCCAGCGGGAAGCCTGTACGAGCAGTACTTC. As protein: CASSPAGSLYEQYF. This chain joins TRBV27 and TRBJ2-7; 7 bases are shared with TRBD2. This CDR3 region has 14 residues. Losses at the gene ends were 5 bases for V and 4 bases for J; bases not matched to a gene: 8. Germline CDR1 MNHEY, CDR2 SMNVEV (reference sequence).

The chain uses TRBV13 and TRBJ2-6; D is possibly TRBD1 (6 bases). Between the trimmed V and J ends, which lost 8 bases and 4 bases, there was a span of 18 bases. Germline CDR1 is PRHDT and CDR2 is FYEKMQ (reference sequence). This CDR3 contains 16 residues. The CDR3 DNA is TGTGCCAGCGGTACAGGGACCTTCGGGGGGGCCAACGTCCTGACTTTC. Translating gives CASGTGTFGGANVLTF.

CDR3 region: CASSGGPNTEAFF. CDR3 sequence (DNA): TGTGCCAGCAGCGGGGGGCCGAACACTGAAGCTTTCTTT. V is TRBV5-4 and J is TRBJ1-1; possibly TRBD1 for D (6 bases). V was shortened by 4 bases and J by 1 base, with 8 bases between the two germline ends. Germline values: CDR1 SGHNT, CDR2 YYREEE (reference sequence). The CDR3 has 13 amino acids.

The rearrangement joins TRBV5-1 to TRBJ2-7, with D possibly being TRBD1 (5 bases). The germline CDR1 and CDR2 sequences are SGHRS and YFSETQ. The V end lost 0 bases, the J end lost 6 bases, and 13 bases lay between the germline ends. CDR3 size: 14 residues. CDR3 protein: CASSLGRSRGEQYF. CDR3 in DNA: TGCGCCAGCAGCTTGGGACGTAGTAGGGGCGAGCAGTACTTC.

This clone was seen a handful of times. V and J are TRBV28 and TRBJ1-1, with D possibly matching TRBD1 (6 bases). Germline CDR1 and CDR2: MDHEN and SYDVKM. The CDR3 covers 13 residues. Trimming removed 7 bases at V and 1 base at J, with 10 bases between. The CDR3 sequence is CASTTQGNTEAFF. CDR3 bases: TGTGCCAGCACGACACAGGGGAACACTGAAGCTTTCTTT.

The rearrangement joins TRBV28 to TRBJ1-4, with 10 nucleotides matching TRBD1. The CDR3 totals 15 residues. Per germline, CDR1 MDHEN and CDR2 SYDVKM. V lost 5 bases, J lost 5 bases, and 5 bases stayed unmatched. CDR3 in DNA: TGTGCCAGCAGTCTTCCGGGACAGGGGAATGAAAAACTGTTTTTT. It is translated as CASSLPGQGNEKLFF.

The genes are TRBV11-2 and TRBJ2-7; tentative D call: TRBD2 (5 bases). CDR1 and CDR2 (germline): SGHAT, FQNNGV. Trimming pared 2 bases from V and 6 bases from J, leaving 11 bases between. CDR3 size: 13 residues. This chain's CDR3 is CASSLYRDGEQYF. In DNA, the CDR3 is TGTGCCAGCAGCTTATACCGGGATGGCGAGCAGTACTTC.

Here the CDR3 DNA reads TGTGCCAGCAGTCCCTCGGGGGCCTCCTCCTACGAGCAGTACTTC. Translation gives CASSPSGASSYEQYF. The chain is built from TRBV28 and TRBJ2-7; D may match TRBD1 or TRBD2 (6 bases each). The CDR3 covers 15 residues. Trimming pared 5 bases from V and 0 bases from J, leaving 14 bases between. Germline CDR1 reads MDHEN; CDR2 reads SYDVKM. Full variable domain (remainder filled in from reference TRBV28 and TRBJ2-7): DVKVTQSSRYLVKRTGEKVFLECVQDMDHENMFWYRQDPGLGLRLIYFSYDVKMKEKGDIPEGYSVSREKKERFSLILESASTNQTSMYLCASSPSGASSYEQYFGPGTRLTVT.

The CDR3 DNA reads TGTGCCAGCAGCTTGTTACAGGGGGTGAACGAGCAGTACTTC. It is translated as CASSLLQGVNEQYF. V is TRBV11-2 and J is TRBJ2-5; 8 bases are a match to TRBD1. The tail of the sequence fits TRBJ2-7 better, so the J call may be wrong. Per germline, CDR1 SGHAT and CDR2 FQNNGV. This CDR3 is built from 14 residues.

The chain couples TRBV28 to TRBJ1-2; D uncertain. This CDR3 is built from 13 residues. With 5 bases removed from V and 4 bases from J, the gap between germline ends came to 11 bases. The germline V gene encodes CDR1 MDHEN and CDR2 SYDVKM. CDR3 nucleotide sequence: TGTGCCAGCAGTCCCGCGGTCGCCTATGGCTACACCTTC. It encodes CASSPAVAYGYTF.

Here the CDR3 DNA reads TGTGCCAGTAGTACGTTAGCGGGAGCGTCCTACGAGCAGTACTTC. This encodes CASSTLAGASYEQYF. The chain couples TRBV19 to TRBJ2-7; TRBD2 matches 9 bases. The CDR3 is made up of 15 amino acids. CDR1 is LNHDA, CDR2 SQIVND, per germline (reference sequence). Trimming removed 4 bases from V and 1 base from J; junction bases left unmatched: 5.

The chain uses TRBV2 and TRBJ1-5; no firm D call. Trimming left V 8 bases short and J 3 bases short, with 11 bases between. In germline, CDR1 is SNHLY, CDR2 FYNNEI. The CDR3 extends over 13 amino acids. The DNA of the CDR3 is TGTGCCAGCCAAGGACTCGTCAATCAGCCCCAGCATTTT. Protein product: CASQGLVNQPQHF.

This sequence joins TRBV7-9 and TRBJ2-3, with 8 bases lining up with TRBD2. Unmatched junction bases numbered 8, after V lost 2 bases and J lost 1 base. The CDR3 covers 17 residues. Germline lookup yields CDR1 SEHNR and CDR2 FQNEAQ (reference sequence). CDR3 bases: TGTGCCAGCAGCTTATTAGGTTTTAGCGGGGGCACAGATACGCAGTATTTT. Translation gives CASSLLGFSGGTDTQYF.